Below, 17 T cell receptor beta chains from the same sample are listed, as sequenced in a study of blood T cells in healthy people across ages. The second PCR ran about 6 to 12 cycles with a sample-barcoded 5' primer and J-beta primers. TCRdb reprocessed the 5' RACE reads via MiXCR and lists one record per CDR3 protein. The sample holds roughly 1 million distinct CDR3 sequences; approximately 25% are singletons and the top ten take 0.65% to 0.75%. The data also belong to a second study, concerning T cells of mothers and their children.

The sequenced material came from blood. The receptors shown here come from a girl aged 2 to 10 in good health.

This clonotype was found a few times. CDR3 DNA: TGCAGCTACCGGGAGGGGGCGACTAGCGAGTTCTTC. This codes for CSYREGATSEFF. This chain connects TRBV29-1 to TRBJ2-1; the D gene is possibly TRBD2 (8 bases). The CDR3 is 12 amino acids. V shed 8 bases and J shed 14 bases, with 22 bases lying between them. The V gene's germline CDR1 is SQVTM and CDR2 ANQGSEA.

The V call is TRBV20-1, the J call TRBJ2-5, with D hard to call. The closer fit of TRBJ2-1 to the DNA end suggests the J call may be wrong. The CDR3 spans 12 residues. In germline, CDR1 is DFQATT, CDR2 SNEGSKA (reference sequence). The DNA for the CDR3 is TGCAGTGCTAGTCAACTGAAAAATGAGCAGTTCTTC. Translation: CSASQLKNEQFF.

This clonotype was recorded many times. CDR3 in DNA: TGCGCCAGCAGCCACCAGGGGGCCCCGAACACAGATACGCAGTATTTT. This sequence encodes CASSHQGAPNTDTQYF. This chain connects TRBV4-3 to TRBJ2-3, with 8 positions matching TRBD1. The CDR3 has 16 residues. Germline loops: CDR1 LGHNA, CDR2 YSLEER. V gave up 3 bases and J gave up 2 bases; unmatched junction bases: 7.

This chain connects TRBV5-1 to TRBJ2-1, with D hard to call. There are 11 residues in the CDR3. Germline V CDR1 and CDR2: SGHRS, YFSETQ. The V gene lost 0 bases and the J gene lost 12 bases, with 7 bases spanning the gap. The CDR3 sequence: CASSLEATQFF. The CDR3 bases are TGCGCCAGCAGCTTGGAGGCAACGCAGTTCTTC.

The chain is built from TRBV7-8 and TRBJ2-7, with D perhaps TRBD1 (6 bases). The germline V gene has CDR1 SGHVS and CDR2 FQNEAQ. The CDR3 covers 16 residues. The V end lost 8 bases, the J end lost 2 bases, and 22 bases lay between the germline ends. The CDR3 DNA reads TGTGCCAGCCAGGGCAGGGCCTCCTGGGACACCTACGAGCAGTACTTC. It encodes CASQGRASWDTYEQYF.

The V call is TRBV5-6, the J call TRBJ1-1, with D possibly matching TRBD1 (5 bases). V was cut by 4 bases and J by 5 bases, with 15 bases left in between. The germline V gene encodes CDR1 SGHDT and CDR2 YYEEEE. This CDR3 comprises 14 residues. The CDR3 spells CASSLEFRETEAFF. DNA for the CDR3: TGTGCCAGCAGCCTGGAATTCAGGGAAACTGAAGCTTTCTTT.

The chain carries TRBV5-6 and TRBJ2-7; 8 bases fit TRBD2. In germline, CDR1 is SGHDT, CDR2 YYEEEE. V lost 1 base and J lost 3; bases outside the gene matches: 6. The length of the CDR3 is 15 residues. CDR3 nucleotides: TGTGCCAGCAGCTTGTATCTAGCGGGCGACTACGAGCAGTACTTC. This gives the protein CASSLYLAGDYEQYF.

V gene TRBV2 combines with J gene TRBJ2-7, with D possibly being TRBD2 (5 bases). The CDR3 extends over 16 amino acids. Deletions cut 2 bases from V and 4 bases from J, with 18 bases between. Germline values: CDR1 SNHLY, CDR2 FYNNEI. CDR3 in amino acids: CASSEYPGTDPYEQYF. CDR3 bases: TGTGCCAGCAGTGAATATCCGGGAACGGACCCGTACGAGCAGTACTTC. Based on the CDR3 plus reference TRBV2 and TRBJ2-7, the full variable domain is EPEVTQTPSHQVTQMGQEVILRCVPISNHLYFYWYRQILGQKVEFLVSFYNNEISEKSEIFDDQFSVERPDGSNFTLKIRSTKLEDSAMYFCASSEYPGTDPYEQYFGPGTRLTVT.

The chain couples TRBV4-1 to TRBJ1-1; 8 bases line up with TRBD1. CDR3 length equals 15 residues. The germline V gene has CDR1 MGHRA and CDR2 YSYEKL. Trimming at V came to 3 bases and at J to 2 bases, leaving 5 bases not matched to a gene. This chain's CDR3 is CASSHVGQGNTEAFF. CDR3 DNA: TGCGCCAGCAGCCATGTTGGACAGGGTAACACTGAAGCTTTCTTT.

The chain joins TRBV7-2 to TRBJ1-5, with D possibly matching TRBD1 (5 bases). CDR1 is SGHTA and CDR2 is FQGNSA in the germline V gene. V lost 2 bases, J lost 6 bases, and 8 bases lay in between. This CDR3 comprises 13 residues. The CDR3 sequence: CASSLSRAQPQHF. CDR3 in DNA: TGTGCCAGCAGCTTAAGCAGGGCTCAGCCCCAGCATTTT.

CDR3 DNA sequence: TGTGCCAGCAGCCCTAGGAGGGGTGTGGGATATGGCTACACCTTC. Its protein product is CASSPRRGVGYGYTF. The chain employs TRBV27 and TRBJ1-2; maybe TRBD1 (5 bases). CDR1 is MNHEY and CDR2 is SMNVEV in the germline V gene (reference sequence). This CDR3 is built from 15 residues. V dropped 6 bases and J dropped 5 bases, with 19 bases sitting between them.

About this clonotype: Sequence at one end of the junction differs from germline and may be a read error. The chain carries TRBV29-1 and TRBJ1-1; D is perhaps TRBD1 (5 bases). Germline V gene data show CDR1 as SQVTM and CDR2 as ANQGSEA. The CDR3 has 11 amino acids. CDR3 DNA sequence: TGCAGCGTTGTAGCGGGGACTGAAGCTCTCTTT. It codes for CSVVAGTEALF.

The chain recombines TRBV12-3 or TRBV12-4 with TRBJ2-7; D perhaps matches TRBD2 (6 bases). The CDR3 spans 14 residues. The V and J ends lost 3 bases and 4 bases respectively, with 13 bases between them. This CDR3 is CASSFDGGRYEQYF. The CDR3 nucleotides are TGTGCCAGCAGTTTTGACGGGGGACGATACGAGCAGTACTTC.

The chain has TRBV7-9 and TRBJ2-3; D ambiguous. The CDR3 spans 14 residues. From germline, CDR1 is SEHNR and CDR2 FQNEAQ (reference sequence). V dropped 1 base and J dropped 6 bases, with 11 bases sitting between them. This CDR3 reads CASSLEEVGDTQYF. CDR3 nucleotide sequence: TGTGCCAGCAGCTTAGAAGAGGTGGGGGATACGCAGTATTTT. The full variable domain, rest sourced from reference TRBV7-9 and TRBJ2-3, is DTGVSQNPRHKITKRGQNVTFRCDPISEHNRLYWYRQTLGQGPEFLTYFQNEAQLEKSRLLSDRFSAERPKGSFSTLEIQRTEQGDSAMYLCASSLEEVGDTQYFGPGTRLTVL.

The chain has TRBV6-1 and TRBJ2-7; 10 bases line up with TRBD2. Germline assignment: CDR1 MNHNS and CDR2 SASEGT. The CDR3 covers 15 residues. V was pared by 3 bases and J by 2 bases, with 4 bases of the junction left unmatched. CDR3 loop: CASSDRTSGPYEQYF. The CDR3 coding sequence is TGTGCCAGCAGTGATAGGACTAGCGGCCCCTACGAGCAGTACTTC.

This clonotype showed up just a few times. The rearrangement joins TRBV27 to TRBJ2-2; no clear D gene. This CDR3 comprises 18 residues. V was clipped by 6 bases and J by 1 base, with 21 bases between them. The germline gives CDR1 MNHEY, CDR2 SMNVEV (reference sequence). The CDR3 DNA sequence: TGTGCCAGCAGCCCTTGGGTCTTGGGCGCCCAGAACACCGGGGAGCTGTTTTTT. It yields the protein CASSPWVLGAQNTGELFF.

This clonotype turned up a few times. CDR3 protein: CASRITGTSSYEQYF. The CDR3 coding sequence is TGTGCCAGCAGGATCACCGGGACTAGCAGCTACGAGCAGTACTTC. The chain recombines TRBV28 with TRBJ2-5; TRBD2 agrees at 9 bases. The end of the DNA is better explained by TRBJ2-7, so the J call may be wrong. The germline V gene has CDR1 MDHEN and CDR2 SYDVKM. There are 15 residues in the CDR3.